This TCR beta chain was identified in a study of vaccination effects on CD4 cells after COVID-19. Some clones are missing from TCRdb's copy, which holds only in-frame ones; the method was immunoSEQ multiplex PCR. Of about 38,000 clones in the sample, about two thirds are singletons; the top ten hold about 22%. This clone was seen more than once but under ten times. As yet, its antigen is unknown. This CDR3 is built from 16 residues. Germline V gives CDR1 SEHNR, CDR2 FQNEAQ (reference sequence). With 5 bases clipped from V and 8 bases from J, the junction kept 17 bases outside the gene matches. Sequencing followed a ViraFEST assay step that expanded antigen-specific CD4+ T cells with viral peptide pools. Isolating CD4+ T cells followed approximately ten days of culture. Vaccinated recipients, who were negative for nucleocapsid antibodies, had no history of SARS-CoV-2 infection. It was on days 3 and 7 that half the medium was replaced with IL-2 medium.

The gene calls are TRBV7-9 and TRBJ1-2; 7 bases align to TRBD1. This material consisted of CD4+ T cells from PBMCs cultured with SARS-CoV-2 spike peptides, taken before COVID-19 vaccination. The clonotype originates from a human donor who received a COVID-19 vaccine. CDR3 coding DNA: TGTGCCAGCAGCCCCTCGACAGGGCAGGGCGATGAGGGCTACACCTTC. Its protein product is CASSPSTGQGDEGYTF.